Listed below are T cell receptor beta chains from one sample, sequenced in a study of neoadjuvant nivolumab and ipilimumab in lung cancer. This table comes from immunoSEQ multiplex PCR, and its TCRdb copy is limited to in-frame clones, with some not included. The data contain 25,000 to 35,000 clones, more than 85% of them singletons. The specimen was peripheral blood, collected after neoadjuvant nivolumab, alone or with ipilimumab, at or shortly before surgery. The receptors stem from an adult with non-small cell lung cancer. The CDR3 runs from the conserved cysteine through the conserved F or W. Each record gives: J gene, V gene, D gene, clone size, CDR3 DNA, CDR3 protein. The D gene is left open where the match is weak. For some rows the clone size is stated as once, few or many, or as a class when expanded; others skip it.

TRBJ2-2	TRBV5-1	TRBD2	NA	TGCGCCAGCAGCACCGGGACTAGCGGAAACACCGGGGAGCTGTTTTTT	CASSTGTSGNTGELFF
TRBJ1-1	TRBV11-2	NA	NA	TGTGCCAGCCTGCGGGGGGACACTGAAGCTTTCTTT	CASLRGDTEAFF
TRBJ2-2	TRBV18	NA	NA	TGTGCCAGCTCACCAATCAGTACCTCACCCGGGGAGCTGTTTTTT	CASSPISTSPGELFF
TRBJ1-5	TRBV14	NA	NA	TGTGCCAGCAGCCAAGGACAGGCCCCCAATCAGCCCCAGCATTTT	CASSQGQAPNQPQHF
TRBJ2-5	TRBV6-1	TRBD2	once	TGTGCCAGCAGTCTCCTAGCGGGAGAGGGGACCCAGTACTTC	CASSLLAGEGTQYF
TRBJ1-5	TRBV7-3	NA	NA	TGTGCCAGCAGCCCACCTCGGACAAGTGGTCAGCCCCAGCATTTT	CASSPPRTSGQPQHF
TRBJ1-1	TRBV5-1	TRBD1	NA	TGCGCCAGCAGCCGGGACAGCATGAACACTGAAGCTTTCTTT	CASSRDSMNTEAFF
TRBJ1-1	TRBV29-1	TRBD1	NA	TGCAGCGTTGGACAGGGTGCTTTCTTT	CSVGQGAFF
TRBJ2-5	TRBV28	TRBD1	NA	TGTGCCAGCAGTTTAAGTACAGGGGCACAAGAGACCCAGTACTTC	CASSLSTGAQETQYF
TRBJ2-7	TRBV5-1	NA	NA	TGCGCCAGCAGCCCGGCGGGCGCTGGGACCTACGAGCAGTACTTC	CASSPAGAGTYEQYF
TRBJ1-1	TRBV5-5	TRBD1	NA	TGTGCCAGCAGCTCCTTGACAGGGCCGGGCGCAGCTTTCTTT	CASSSLTGPGAAFF
TRBJ1-2	TRBV5-4	TRBD1	NA	TGTGCCAGCAACCCTGACAGGGGCTATGGCTACACCTTC	CASNPDRGYGYTF
TRBJ2-7	TRBV7-2	TRBD2	NA	TGTGCCAGCAGCCCCACAGCGGGAGGGTCCTACGAGCAGTACTTC	CASSPTAGGSYEQYF
TRBJ2-3	TRBV11-3	NA	NA	TGTGCCAGCAGCTTAACTAGACCAGATACGCAGTATTTT	CASSLTRPDTQYF
TRBJ2-2	TRBV2	TRBD1	NA	TGTGCCAGCAGTACGGACAGGGGGCAGACCGGGGAGCTGTTTTTT	CASSTDRGQTGELFF
TRBJ2-2	TRBV5-1	TRBD2	once	TGCGCCAGCAGCTTGTTGACTAGCGGAAACACCGGGGAGCTGTTTTTT	CASSLLTSGNTGELFF
TRBJ2-7	TRBV11-2	NA	NA	TGTGCCAGCAGCTTAGCCCAGCGGTCCTACGAGCAGTACTTC	CASSLAQRSYEQYF
TRBJ1-2	TRBV5-1	NA	once	TGCGCCAGCAGCGAGGACAGATACTATGGCTACACCTTC	CASSEDRYYGYTF
TRBJ2-3	TRBV27	NA	NA	TGTGCCAGCAGTCCAACTATACCCCTCCGGACTCTCACAGATACGCAGTATTTT	CASSPTIPLRTLTDTQYF
TRBJ1-2	TRBV5-1	NA	NA	TGCGCCAGCAGCTTGGTCGGAGGGGGGGCGATCTATGGCTACACCTTC	CASSLVGGGAIYGYTF
TRBJ2-5	TRBV5-4	NA	NA	TGTGCCAGCAGCTCCCCCGGTGGGGCAGGAGAGACCCAGTACTTC	CASSSPGGAGETQYF
TRBJ1-2	TRBV20-1	NA	NA	TGCAGTGCCTCCCGGGGAGCGGGCTACACCTTC	CSASRGAGYTF
TRBJ2-7	TRBV11-2	TRBD2	NA	TGTGCCAGCAGCCCCCCGACTAGCCGATCCTACGAGCAGTACTTC	CASSPPTSRSYEQYF
TRBJ2-2	TRBV5-1	TRBD1	once	TGCGCCAGCAGCCCCCCGAGGGGGCGACGTAACACCGGGGAGCTGTTTTTT	CASSPPRGRRNTGELFF
TRBJ2-1	TRBV5-1	NA	NA	TGCGCCAGCAGCTCCGGGGCCGTAATCTACAATGAGCAGTTCTTC	CASSSGAVIYNEQFF
TRBJ2-1	TRBV5-1	TRBD2	NA	TGCGCCAGCAGCCAAGGGACTAGCGGGAGGGCCTCCTACAATGAGCAGTTCTTC	CASSQGTSGRASYNEQFF
TRBJ1-2	TRBV19	NA	NA	TGTGCCAGTAGTATAGGTTCCAACTATGGCTACACCTTC	CASSIGSNYGYTF
TRBJ1-2	TRBV2	NA	NA	TGTGCCAGCAGGGCCGCAGGGGAGAGCGGCTACACCTTC	CASRAAGESGYTF
TRBJ2-1	TRBV29-1	NA	NA	TGCAGCGTTGAAGTGGGGGGATACCAGGAGTTCTTC	CSVEVGGYQEFF